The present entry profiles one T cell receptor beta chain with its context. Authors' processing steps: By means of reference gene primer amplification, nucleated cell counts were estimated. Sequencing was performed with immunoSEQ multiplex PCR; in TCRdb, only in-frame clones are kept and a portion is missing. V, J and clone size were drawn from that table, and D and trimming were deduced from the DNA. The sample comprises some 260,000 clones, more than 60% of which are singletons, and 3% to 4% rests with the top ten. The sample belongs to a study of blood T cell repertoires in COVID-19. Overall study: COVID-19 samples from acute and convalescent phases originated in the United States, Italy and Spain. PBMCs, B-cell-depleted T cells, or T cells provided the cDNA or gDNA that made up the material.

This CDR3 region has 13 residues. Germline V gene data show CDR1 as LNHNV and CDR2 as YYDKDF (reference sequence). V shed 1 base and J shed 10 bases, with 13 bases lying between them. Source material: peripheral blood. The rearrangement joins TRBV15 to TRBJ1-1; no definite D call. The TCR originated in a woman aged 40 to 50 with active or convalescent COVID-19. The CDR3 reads CATSRGGSAGAFF. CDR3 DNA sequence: TGTGCCACCAGCAGAGGTGGCTCTGCGGGAGCTTTCTTT.